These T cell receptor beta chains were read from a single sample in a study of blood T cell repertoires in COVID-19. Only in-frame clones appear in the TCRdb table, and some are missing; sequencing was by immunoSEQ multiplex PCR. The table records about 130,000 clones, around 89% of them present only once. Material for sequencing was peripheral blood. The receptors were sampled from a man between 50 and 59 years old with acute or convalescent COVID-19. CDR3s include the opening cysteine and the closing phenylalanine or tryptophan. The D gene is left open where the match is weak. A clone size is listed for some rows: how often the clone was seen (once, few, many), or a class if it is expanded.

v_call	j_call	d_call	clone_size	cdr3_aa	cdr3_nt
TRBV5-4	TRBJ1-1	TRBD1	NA	CASSLAGGQSKAFF	TGTGCCAGCAGCTTGGCAGGGGGTCAATCCAAAGCTTTCTTT
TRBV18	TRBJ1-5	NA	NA	CASSAGENQPQHF	TGTGCCAGCTCCGCCGGGGAAAATCAGCCCCAGCATTTT
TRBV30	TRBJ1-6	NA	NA	CAWSSGQPLHF	TGTGCCTGGAGTAGTGGGCAACCCCTCCACTTT
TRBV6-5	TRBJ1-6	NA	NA	CASKVGGGPSPLHF	TGTGCCAGCAAGGTGGGCGGGGGCCCATCACCCCTCCACTTT
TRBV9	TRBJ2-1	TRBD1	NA	CASSAAGTGSREQFF	TGTGCCAGCAGCGCGGCCGGGACAGGGAGTCGTGAGCAGTTCTTC
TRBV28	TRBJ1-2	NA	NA	CASSLSPGVYGYTF	TGTGCCAGCAGTTTATCTCCAGGGGTGTATGGCTACACCTTC
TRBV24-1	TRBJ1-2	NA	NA	CATKGGNYGYTF	TGTGCCACCAAGGGAGGGAACTATGGCTACACCTTC
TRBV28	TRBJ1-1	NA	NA	CASSLHRPGGAEAFF	TGTGCCAGCAGTTTACACAGGCCCGGGGGGGCTGAAGCTTTCTTT
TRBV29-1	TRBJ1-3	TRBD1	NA	CSALMGQGALFSGNTIYF	TGCAGCGCACTAATGGGGCAGGGGGCCCTCTTCTCTGGAAACACCATATATTTT
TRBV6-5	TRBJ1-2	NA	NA	CASSWKGPTNYGYTF	TGTGCCAGCAGTTGGAAGGGGCCAACTAACTATGGCTACACCTTC
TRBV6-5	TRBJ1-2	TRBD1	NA	CASRDRGTANYGYTF	TGTGCCAGCCGGGACAGGGGAACAGCTAACTATGGCTACACCTTC
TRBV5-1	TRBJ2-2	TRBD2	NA	CASSYGTSGDNTGELFF	TGCGCCAGCAGTTATGGGACTAGCGGAGATAACACCGGGGAGCTGTTTTTT
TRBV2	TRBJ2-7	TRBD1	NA	CASSLRQGDEQYF	TGTGCCAGCAGTCTCCGACAGGGTGACGAGCAGTACTTC
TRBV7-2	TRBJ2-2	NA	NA	CASSLAIAGELFF	TGTGCCAGCAGCTTAGCGATCGCGGGGGAGCTGTTTTTT
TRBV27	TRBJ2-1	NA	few	CASSFEFGPGNEQFF	TGTGCCAGCAGTTTCGAATTCGGGCCGGGGAATGAGCAGTTCTTC
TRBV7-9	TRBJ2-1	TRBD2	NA	CASSQREGFYNEQFF	TGTGCCAGCAGCCAGCGGGAGGGTTTCTACAATGAGCAGTTCTTC
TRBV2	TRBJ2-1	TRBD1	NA	CASSGDRGREQFF	TGTGCCAGCAGTGGGGACAGGGGAAGAGAGCAGTTCTTC
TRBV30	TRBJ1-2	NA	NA	CAWRRPWTEANYGYTF	TGTGCCTGGAGAAGGCCTTGGACTGAAGCTAACTATGGCTACACCTTC
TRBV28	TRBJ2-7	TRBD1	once	CASSAWGDRAYYEQYF	TGTGCCAGCAGCGCCTGGGGTGACAGGGCCTACTACGAGCAGTACTTC
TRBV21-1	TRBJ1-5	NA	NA	CASSREWWPGNQPQHF	TGTGCCAGCAGCAGGGAGTGGTGGCCAGGTAATCAGCCCCAGCATTTT
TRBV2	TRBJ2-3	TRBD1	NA	CATSSGQLLTDTQYF	TGTGCCACTTCGTCGGGACAGCTACTCACAGATACGCAGTATTTT
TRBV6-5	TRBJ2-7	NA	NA	CASSYSSLRNEQYF	TGTGCCAGCAGTTACTCGAGTCTCAGGAACGAGCAGTACTTC
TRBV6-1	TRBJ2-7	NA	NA	CASSEGLTLEQYF	TGTGCCAGCAGTGAAGGACTCACCCTCGAGCAGTACTTC
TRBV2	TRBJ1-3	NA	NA	CASRGLGGTIYF	TGTGCCAGCAGGGGACTGGGCGGCACCATATATTTT
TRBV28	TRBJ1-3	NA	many	CASSLTSGLNSGNTIYF	TGTGCCAGCAGTTTAACTTCAGGGTTGAATTCTGGAAACACCATATATTTT
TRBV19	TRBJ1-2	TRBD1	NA	CASSMIGTGGSGAYGYTF	TGTGCCAGTAGTATGATAGGGACAGGGGGCTCCGGCGCCTATGGCTACACCTTC
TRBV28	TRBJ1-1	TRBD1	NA	CASSYQGGTEAFF	TGTGCCAGCAGTTATCAGGGGGGAACTGAAGCTTTCTTT
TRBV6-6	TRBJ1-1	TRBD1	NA	CASQGGSTEAFF	TGTGCCAGCCAGGGGGGTTCCACTGAAGCTTTCTTT
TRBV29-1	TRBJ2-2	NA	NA	CSVVRGMTGELFF	TGCAGCGTGGTAAGGGGGATGACCGGGGAGCTGTTTTTT
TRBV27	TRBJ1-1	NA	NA	CASSLHMNTEAFF	TGTGCCAGCAGTTTGCACATGAACACTGAAGCTTTCTTT
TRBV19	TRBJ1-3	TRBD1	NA	CASSRTGGLWNTIYF	TGTGCCAGTAGCCGGACAGGGGGCCTATGGAACACCATATATTTT
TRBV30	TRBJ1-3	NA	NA	CAWSVPGSSGNTIYF	TGTGCCTGGAGTGTACCGGGGTCGTCTGGAAACACCATATATTTT
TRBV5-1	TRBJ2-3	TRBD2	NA	CASSLGPSGLTDTQYF	TGCGCCAGCAGCTTGGGGCCTAGCGGACTCACAGATACGCAGTATTTT
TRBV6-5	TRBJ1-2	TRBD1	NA	CASSYTGGHYGYTF	TGTGCCAGCAGTTACACAGGGGGGCACTATGGCTACACCTTC
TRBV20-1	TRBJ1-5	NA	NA	CSADGEAAQHF	TGCAGTGCTGACGGGGAGGCGGCCCAGCATTTT
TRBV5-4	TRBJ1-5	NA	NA	CASSLTGTNQPQHF	TGTGCCAGCAGCTTGACAGGGACGAATCAGCCCCAGCATTTT
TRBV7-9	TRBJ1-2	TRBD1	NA	CASSTRQGLDGYTF	TGTGCCAGCAGCACCAGACAGGGACTCGATGGCTACACCTTC
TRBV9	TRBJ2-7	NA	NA	CASSVGSGFSYEQYF	TGTGCCAGCAGCGTAGGATCGGGGTTCTCCTACGAGCAGTACTTC
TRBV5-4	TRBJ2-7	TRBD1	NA	CASSLTVGQGFGQYF	TGTGCCAGCAGCCTGACGGTGGGACAGGGGTTTGGGCAGTACTTC
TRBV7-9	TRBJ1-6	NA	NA	CASSAGSGANNSPLHF	TGTGCCAGCAGCGCCGGATCAGGGGCCAATAATTCACCCCTCCACTTT
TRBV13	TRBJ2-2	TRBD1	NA	CASSKGTGGSGELFF	TGTGCCAGCAGCAAAGGGACAGGGGGATCCGGGGAGCTGTTTTTT
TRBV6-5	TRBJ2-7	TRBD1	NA	CASRMTGVREQYF	TGTGCCAGCAGGATGACAGGGGTGCGCGAGCAGTACTTC
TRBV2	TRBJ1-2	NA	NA	CASSQGYGYGYTF	TGTGCCAGCAGTCAGGGGTACGGCTATGGCTACACCTTC
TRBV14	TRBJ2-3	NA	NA	CASSQDYPPDTQYF	TGTGCCAGCAGCCAAGACTATCCCCCAGATACGCAGTATTTT
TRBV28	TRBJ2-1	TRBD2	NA	CASTTAAGVNEQFF	TGTGCCAGCACCACGGCAGCGGGAGTAAATGAGCAGTTCTTC
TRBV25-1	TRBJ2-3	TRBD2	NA	CASSDRLAGIRTDTQYF	TGTGCCAGCAGTGACCGACTAGCGGGAATCCGCACAGATACGCAGTATTTT
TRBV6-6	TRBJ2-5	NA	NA	CASSYAGQQETQYF	TGTGCCAGCAGTTACGCCGGACAGCAAGAGACCCAGTACTTC
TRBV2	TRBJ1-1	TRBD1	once	CASSEAGNRGSDTEAFF	TGTGCCAGCAGTGAAGCGGGAAACAGGGGGTCGGACACTGAAGCTTTCTTT